This is a list of T cell receptor beta chains from one sample in a study of identical twins. TCRdb analysed the 5' RACE reads with MiXCR anew, one entry per CDR3 protein. The table records more than 600,000 distinct CDR3 sequences, around a sixth of them present only once. These same data were also listed under a study on T cells expressing NK-cell markers.

Sequenced material: PBMCs. The receptors here all came from a woman younger than 35 in good health. CDR3s leave out the opening cysteine and the closing phenylalanine or tryptophan.

CDR3,J,V
SAGQTSGGTYQETQY,TRBJ2-5,TRBV20-1
ATSRTGGGEPQH,TRBJ1-5,TRBV15
ASSAGYSGGYYEQY,TRBJ2-7,TRBV7-8
ASSASPLTGELF,TRBJ2-2,TRBV7-6
SVSKQGYEQY,TRBJ2-7,TRBV29-1
SARDRGYSYNEQF,TRBJ2-1,TRBV20-1
ASSQPYSNQPQH,TRBJ1-5,TRBV7-2
ASISQGPTGELF,TRBJ2-2,TRBV6-2/TRBV6-3
ASSLWQGYNEQF,TRBJ2-1,TRBV12-3/TRBV12-4
ASSIDPPYSVQF,TRBJ2-1,TRBV19
ASSGVSGATQPQH,TRBJ1-5,TRBV25-1
SAGISGVGYGYT,TRBJ1-2,TRBV20-1
ASSPPGLRMGEPTQY,TRBJ2-3,TRBV18
ASIPLAGGPNEQF,TRBJ2-1,TRBV12-3/TRBV12-4
ASSVGQGANTQY,TRBJ2-3,TRBV11-3
ASSLGTGTDTQY,TRBJ2-3,TRBV7-2
AISEGTGSYGYT,TRBJ1-2,TRBV10-3
ASSSLIGDRANQPQH,TRBJ1-5,TRBV7-2
ASSFLAGTDTQY,TRBJ2-3,TRBV7-9
ASSGPGTGGRGYEQY,TRBJ2-7,TRBV7-9
ASSRSETLAKNIQY,TRBJ2-4,TRBV6-1
ASSVGQFQETQY,TRBJ2-5,TRBV9
SVATGINEKLF,TRBJ1-4,TRBV29-1
ASSLADLDYGYT,TRBJ1-2,TRBV5-5
ASSYTGTGPNEQF,TRBJ2-1,TRBV6-2/TRBV6-3
ASSRTDNSPLH,TRBJ1-6,TRBV6-1
ATSRTGTSSSQY,TRBJ2-3,TRBV15
SVPGRTEAF,TRBJ1-1,TRBV29-1
ASSSGTGVSQPQH,TRBJ1-5,TRBV5-6
AMGPGLLYWKLL,TRBJ1-4,TRBV28
ASSSDRVNGYT,TRBJ1-2,TRBV12-3/TRBV12-4
ASQGQPYEQY,TRBJ2-7,TRBV7-9
ASSSPLREDYGYT,TRBJ1-2,TRBV7-9
ASSPPRDSYEQY,TRBJ2-7,TRBV7-9
SATGGGLVSYEQY,TRBJ2-7,TRBV20-1
ASSLGRINNEQF,TRBJ2-1,TRBV7-2
ASSSRTGLRNGYT,TRBJ1-2,TRBV5-1
ASSSPFEGGARKETQY,TRBJ2-5,TRBV11-2
SASGGPREQY,TRBJ2-7,TRBV20-1
ASSYGLQAF,TRBJ1-1,TRBV12-3/TRBV12-4
ASSLGQGAAQY,TRBJ2-3,TRBV12-3/TRBV12-4
ASSLSDLENEQF,TRBJ2-1,TRBV7-9
ASSLQRRETQY,TRBJ2-5,TRBV12-3/TRBV12-4
SAPTSGFQETQY,TRBJ2-5,TRBV20-1
SAEDNTYGYT,TRBJ1-2,TRBV20-1
ASSPGARSRGSPLH,TRBJ1-6,TRBV7-2
ASSPAVDSLNYGYT,TRBJ1-2,TRBV12-3/TRBV12-4
ASSLVASGGTPNEQF,TRBJ2-1,TRBV7-2
ATSSGYSYEQY,TRBJ2-7,TRBV15
SARRQRLAGATDTQY,TRBJ2-3,TRBV20-1
ASSQADTEAF,TRBJ1-1,TRBV3-1
SVEVAARSTGELF,TRBJ2-2,TRBV29-1
ASSLALLSNEQF,TRBJ2-1,TRBV7-2